Following are 14 T cell receptor beta chains from one sample sequenced in a study of blood T cells in healthy people across ages. A second PCR of roughly 6 to 12 cycles used a sample-barcoded 5' primer and a J-beta primer mix. TCRdb recomputed calls from the 5' RACE reads with MiXCR, one row per CDR3 protein. The sample gives roughly 700,000 distinct CDR3 sequences, 49% of which show up once; roughly a third is in the top ten. Sequences were obtained from blood. The receptors were sampled from a woman in her sixties in good health.

The chain recombines TRBV7-2 with TRBJ2-1; no clear D gene. This CDR3 is built from 13 residues. V was trimmed by 4 bases and J by 4 bases, leaving 8 bases between them. Germline CDR1 and CDR2: SGHTA and FQGNSA. Here the CDR3 DNA reads TGTGCCAGCAGCTGGGCAGAGTACAATGAGCAGTTCTTC. Residues: CASSWAEYNEQFF.

The V and J genes are TRBV11-2 and TRBJ2-1, with 9 positions matching TRBD2. The CDR3 extends over 20 amino acids. CDR1 is SGHAT, CDR2 FQNNGV, per germline. With V trimmed by 4 bases and J by 3 bases, 19 bases remained unmatched. The CDR3 reads CASSYPEMVAGVRDYNEQFF. For the CDR3, the DNA is TGTGCCAGCAGCTATCCCGAAATGGTAGCGGGAGTCAGGGACTACAATGAGCAGTTCTTC.

This clonotype was recorded many times. V is TRBV27 and J is TRBJ1-2, with TRBD1 matching over 9 bases. The germline gives CDR1 MNHEY, CDR2 SMNVEV (reference sequence). This CDR3 has 14 amino acids. V lost 5 bases and J lost 4; bases outside the gene matches: 5. The CDR3 region has the DNA TGTGCCAGCAGTAGGGGACAGGGTGGCTATGGCTACACCTTC. Translation: CASSRGQGGYGYTF.

There are a few counts of this clonotype. The chain is built from TRBV7-2 and TRBJ2-1; D possibly corresponds to TRBD2 (6 bases). Germline V gene lookup returns CDR1 SGHTA and CDR2 FQGNSA. Trimming pared 4 bases from V and 7 bases from J, leaving 20 bases between. The CDR3 consists of 16 residues. The CDR3 region has the DNA TGTGCCAGCAGCTCGACCCGCGGGATTGCAAGGAATGAGCAGTTCTTC. It yields the protein CASSSTRGIARNEQFF.

This clonotype was counted at least ten times. The chain has TRBV29-1 and TRBJ2-7; 13 bases align to TRBD2. Germline loops: CDR1 SQVTM, CDR2 ANQGSEA. CDR3 length: 19 amino acids. V dropped 6 bases and J dropped 3; count of bases not matched to a gene: 20. The CDR3 DNA sequence: TGCAGCGTGACAGAACCGGGACTAGCGGGGAAAGGGCTAGGCTACGAGCAGTACTTC. It is translated as CSVTEPGLAGKGLGYEQYF.

V usage is TRBV28 and J usage is TRBJ2-7; TRBD2 matches 9 bases. Germline CDR1 MDHEN, CDR2 SYDVKM. V was pared by 5 bases and J by 7 bases, with 12 bases of the junction left unmatched. The CDR3 extends over 15 amino acids. The CDR3 coding sequence is TGTGCCAGCAGTACCTCCGGGACTAGCACCAATGAGCAGTACTTC. This translates into CASSTSGTSTNEQYF.

The chain joins TRBV19 to TRBJ1-2; 7 nucleotides match TRBD1. After removal of 6 bases from V and 5 bases from J, the junction contained 9 bases not matched to a gene. The length of the CDR3 is 14 residues. Germline lookup yields CDR1 LNHDA and CDR2 SQIVND (reference sequence). The CDR3 reads CASSVGTVEYGYTF. The CDR3 DNA is TGTGCCAGTAGCGTCGGGACAGTAGAGTATGGCTACACCTTC.

The table lists this clonotype with a few counts. The rearrangement joins TRBV7-9 to TRBJ2-7; D perhaps matches TRBD2 (6 bases). Germline lookup yields CDR1 SEHNR and CDR2 FQNEAQ (reference sequence). V was clipped by 6 bases and J by 8 bases, with 14 bases between them. The CDR3 loop spans 12 amino acids. The CDR3 nucleotides are TGTGCCAGCAGTCGGGACTTACTGCAGCAGTACTTC. Protein sequence: CASSRDLLQQYF.

The chain combines TRBV20-1 with TRBJ2-3; 15 nucleotides match TRBD2. The V gene's germline CDR1 is DFQATT and CDR2 SNEGSKA (reference sequence). The CDR3 consists of 16 residues. With V trimmed by 8 bases and J by 5 bases, 11 bases remained unmatched. Here the CDR3 reads CSTGLAGGAQRDTQYF. The DNA of the CDR3 is TGCAGTACTGGACTAGCGGGAGGGGCCCAACGAGATACGCAGTATTTT.

The chain has TRBV5-1 and TRBJ2-5; 9 nucleotides agree with TRBD1. The J call is in doubt because the DNA end fits TRBJ2-7 better. Germline CDR1 is SGHRS and CDR2 is YFSETQ. This CDR3 has 14 amino acids. The CDR3, as DNA: TGCGCCAGCAGCCAACCAACAGGGGGCGGCGAGCAGTACTTC. Translating gives CASSQPTGGGEQYF.

V usage is TRBV7-8 and J usage is TRBJ1-5; TRBD1 matches at 7 bases. This CDR3 comprises 15 residues. J was trimmed by 4 bases and V by 5 bases; bases with no gene match: 8. CDR1 is SGHVS and CDR2 is FQNEAQ in the germline V gene. CDR3 sequence reads: CASSQTGFRNQPQHF. CDR3 nucleotide sequence: TGTGCCAGCAGCCAGACAGGGTTTCGAAATCAGCCCCAGCATTTT.

This clonotype has just a few counts. The CDR3 loop reads CSVEETGTGDEKLFF. Written as DNA, the CDR3 is TGCAGCGTTGAAGAAACGGGGACAGGTGACGAAAAACTGTTTTTT. This chain links TRBV29-1 with TRBJ1-4; 8 bases map to TRBD1. In germline, CDR1 is SQVTM, CDR2 ANQGSEA. The CDR3 has 15 residues. V shed 0 bases, J shed 8 bases, and the junction held 8 bases outside the gene matches. The variable domain in full, completed from reference TRBV29-1 and TRBJ1-4, reads SAVISQKPSRDICQRGTSLTIQCQVDSQVTMMFWYRQQPGQSLTLIATANQGSEATYESGFVIDKFPISRPNLTFSTLTVSNMSPEDSSIYLCSVEETGTGDEKLFFGSGTQLSVL.

J is TRBJ1-1 and V is TRBV7-2; D ambiguous. The V end was cut by 4 bases, the J end by 5 bases, with 17 bases between. The CDR3 is 15 amino acids. From germline, CDR1 is SGHTA and CDR2 FQGNSA. The CDR3 region has the DNA TGTGCCAGCAGCTCCCCTCCGTTAGGGTATACTGAAGCTTTCTTT. Translation: CASSSPPLGYTEAFF. Combining the CDR3 with reference TRBV7-2 and TRBJ1-1 gives the whole variable domain GAGVSQSPSNKVTEKGKDVELRCDPISGHTALYWYRQSLGQGLEFLIYFQGNSAPDKSGLPSDRFSAERTGGSVSTLTIQRTQQEDSAVYLCASSSPPLGYTEAFFGQGTRLTVV.

The V gene is TRBV7-2, the J gene TRBJ2-5; D perhaps matches TRBD2 (5 bases). The end of the DNA is better explained by TRBJ2-7, so the J call may be wrong. Per the germline V gene, CDR1 is SGHTA and CDR2 is FQGNSA. CDR3 length equals 16 residues. The CDR3 DNA reads as TGTGCCAGCAGCTCCTCGTGGGCTACTACTAGCTACGAGCAGTACTTC. This gives the protein CASSSSWATTSYEQYF.